This T cell receptor (beta chain) was captured in a study of PD-1 blockade in mismatch repair-deficient tumors. Study at large: Patients had about a dozen mismatch repair-deficient cancer types, all previously treated and progressing. Whole-study results and caveats: Tumor-resident clones, often absent from pretreatment blood, expanded after pembrolizumab and then contracted.

Note on this clone: Its antigen is currently unknown.

Data came from immunoSEQ multiplex PCR; TCRdb stores just in-frame clones and leaves some out. The data show about 120,000 clones, around 83% seen once. Every patient had mismatch repair deficiency by PCR or immunohistochemistry. TCRs were sequenced from a few patients responding to pembrolizumab. The source material was peripheral blood, sampled 44 weeks after starting pembrolizumab. The clonotype comes from an adult with mismatch repair-deficient cancer.

CDR3 in amino acids: CASSRDGRTDTQYF. The CDR3 DNA sequence: TGTGCCAGCAGTCGTGACGGACGCACAGATACGCAGTATTTT. The chain has TRBV14 and TRBJ2-3; no clear D gene. The germline V gene encodes CDR1 SGHDN and CDR2 FVKESK. Trimming removed 6 bases at V and 1 base at J, with 11 bases between. The CDR3 is made up of 14 amino acids.